This TCR beta chain was captured by sequencing in a study of T cell changes during pregnancy in multiple sclerosis. The CDR3 is 18 residues long. The V end lost 0 bases, the J end lost 4 bases, and 18 bases lay between the germline ends. CDR1 and CDR2 (germline): LGHNA, YSLEER. Clones were sequenced by immunoSEQ multiplex PCR, and TCRdb holds only the in-frame ones, with some missing. The data show approximately 50,000 clones, 92% seen once. The TCR was taken from a female donor with multiple sclerosis, enrolled in a pregnancy study. This specimen was CD4+ T cells from peripheral blood mononuclear cells, taken after pregnancy. The chain employs TRBV4-3 and TRBJ2-2; D perhaps matches TRBD1 (6 bases). CDR3 protein: CASSQEGDTRAFTGELFF. The CDR3 nucleotides are TGCGCCAGCAGCCAAGAGGGGGACACACGGGCCTTCACCGGGGAGCTGTTTTTT.